This T cell receptor (beta chain) is from a study of post-analysis software for immune sequencing data. TCR beta cDNA libraries had unique molecular identifiers. TCRdb re-called the PCR reads through MiXCR, storing one row per CDR3 protein. The top ten clones hold roughly 4.9% of a sample with 650,000 to 850,000 distinct CDR3 sequences, around 45% of them seen once. The sample taken for sequencing was blood. The clonotype originates from a girl under 18 with multiple sclerosis.

The CDR3 DNA is TGTGCCAGCAGCGTGAGGGTCGACACTGAAGCTTTCTTT. Protein product: CASSVRVDTEAFF. The chain carries TRBV9 and TRBJ1-1; no clear D. The length of the CDR3 is 13 residues. V was trimmed by 2 bases and J by 3 bases, leaving 8 bases between them. Germline V CDR1 and CDR2: SGDLS, YYNGEE.